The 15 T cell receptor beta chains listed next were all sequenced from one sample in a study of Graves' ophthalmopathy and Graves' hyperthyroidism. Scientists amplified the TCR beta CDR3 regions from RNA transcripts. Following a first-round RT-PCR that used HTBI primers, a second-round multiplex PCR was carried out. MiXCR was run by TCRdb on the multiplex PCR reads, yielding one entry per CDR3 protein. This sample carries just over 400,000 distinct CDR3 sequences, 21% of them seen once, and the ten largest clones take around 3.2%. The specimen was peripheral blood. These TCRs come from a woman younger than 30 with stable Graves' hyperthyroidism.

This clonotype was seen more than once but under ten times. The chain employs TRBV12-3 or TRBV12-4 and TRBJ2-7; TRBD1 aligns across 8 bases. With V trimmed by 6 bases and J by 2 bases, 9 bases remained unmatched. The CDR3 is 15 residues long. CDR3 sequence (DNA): TGTGCCAGCAGCATCGACACAGGGGGGACCTACGAGCAGTACTTC. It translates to CASSIDTGGTYEQYF.

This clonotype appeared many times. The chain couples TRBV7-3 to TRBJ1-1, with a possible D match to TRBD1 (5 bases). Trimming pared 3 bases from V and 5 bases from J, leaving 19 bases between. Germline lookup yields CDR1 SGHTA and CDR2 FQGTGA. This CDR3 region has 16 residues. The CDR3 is CASSLAPLGEGTEAFF. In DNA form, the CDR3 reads TGTGCCAGCAGCTTGGCCCCTCTGGGGGAAGGAACTGAAGCTTTCTTT.

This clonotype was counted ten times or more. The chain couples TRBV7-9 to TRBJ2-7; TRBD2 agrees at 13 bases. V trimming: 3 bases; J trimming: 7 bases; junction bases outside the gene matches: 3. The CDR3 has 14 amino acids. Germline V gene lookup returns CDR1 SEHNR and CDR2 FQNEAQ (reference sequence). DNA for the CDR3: TGTGCCAGCAGCTTGGGGACTAGCGGGAAGGAGCAGTACTTC. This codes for CASSLGTSGKEQYF.

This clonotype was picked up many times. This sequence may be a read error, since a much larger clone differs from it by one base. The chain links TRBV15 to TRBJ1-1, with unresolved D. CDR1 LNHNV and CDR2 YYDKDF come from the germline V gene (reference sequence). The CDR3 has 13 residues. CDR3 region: CATSRSANTAAFF. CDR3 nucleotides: TGTGCCACCAGCAGATCGGCGAACACTGCAGCTTTCTTT.

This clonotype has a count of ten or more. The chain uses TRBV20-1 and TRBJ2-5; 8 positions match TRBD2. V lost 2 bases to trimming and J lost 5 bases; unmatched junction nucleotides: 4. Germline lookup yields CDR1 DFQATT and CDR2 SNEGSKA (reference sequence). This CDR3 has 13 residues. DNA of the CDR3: TGCAGTGCTAGAACGGCGGGAGGTGAGACCCAGTACTTC. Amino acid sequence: CSARTAGGETQYF.

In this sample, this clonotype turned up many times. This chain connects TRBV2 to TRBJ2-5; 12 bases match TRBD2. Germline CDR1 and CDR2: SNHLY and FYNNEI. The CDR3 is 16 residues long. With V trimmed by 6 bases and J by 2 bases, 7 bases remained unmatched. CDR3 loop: CASRLAGGRRQETQYF. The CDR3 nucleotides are TGTGCCAGCAGACTAGCGGGGGGAAGGAGACAAGAGACCCAGTACTTC.

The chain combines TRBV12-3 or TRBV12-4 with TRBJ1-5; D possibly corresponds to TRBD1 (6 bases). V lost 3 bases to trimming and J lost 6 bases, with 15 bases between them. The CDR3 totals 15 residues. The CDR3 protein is CASSFGPRGSQPQHF. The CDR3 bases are TGTGCCAGCAGTTTCGGCCCTAGGGGGAGTCAGCCCCAGCATTTT.

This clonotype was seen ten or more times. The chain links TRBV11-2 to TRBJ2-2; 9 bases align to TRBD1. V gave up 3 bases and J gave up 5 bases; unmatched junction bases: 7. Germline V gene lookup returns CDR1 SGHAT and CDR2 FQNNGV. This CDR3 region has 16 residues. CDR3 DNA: TGTGCCAGCAGCTTTTGGGGACAGGGAAAAACCGGGGAGCTGTTTTTT. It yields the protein CASSFWGQGKTGELFF. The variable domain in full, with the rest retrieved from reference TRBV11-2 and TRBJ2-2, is EAGVAQSPRYKIIEKRQSVAFWCNPISGHATLYWYQQILGQGPKLLIQFQNNGVVDDSQLPKDRFSAERLKGVDSTLKIQPAKLEDSAVYLCASSFWGQGKTGELFFGEGSRLTVL.

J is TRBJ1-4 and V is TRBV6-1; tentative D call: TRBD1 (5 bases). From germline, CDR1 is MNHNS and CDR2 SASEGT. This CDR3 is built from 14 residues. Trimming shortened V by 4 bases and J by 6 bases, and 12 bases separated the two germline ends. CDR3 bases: TGTGCCAGCAGTGGCCGGGACTTCTATGAAAAACTGTTTTTT. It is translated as CASSGRDFYEKLFF.

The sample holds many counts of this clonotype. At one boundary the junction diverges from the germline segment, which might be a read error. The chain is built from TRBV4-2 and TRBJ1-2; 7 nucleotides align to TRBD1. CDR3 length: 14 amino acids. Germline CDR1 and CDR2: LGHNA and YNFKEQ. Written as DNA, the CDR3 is TGTGCCAGCAGCGAAGACAGGGATTCCTATGGCTACACCTTC. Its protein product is CASSEDRDSYGYTF.

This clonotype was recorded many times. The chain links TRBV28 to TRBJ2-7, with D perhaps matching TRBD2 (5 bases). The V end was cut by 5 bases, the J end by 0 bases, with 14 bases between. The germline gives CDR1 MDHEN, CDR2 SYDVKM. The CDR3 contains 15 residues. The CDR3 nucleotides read TGTGCCAGCAGTCCACATAGCGTGAGCTCCTACGAGCAGTACTTC. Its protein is CASSPHSVSSYEQYF.

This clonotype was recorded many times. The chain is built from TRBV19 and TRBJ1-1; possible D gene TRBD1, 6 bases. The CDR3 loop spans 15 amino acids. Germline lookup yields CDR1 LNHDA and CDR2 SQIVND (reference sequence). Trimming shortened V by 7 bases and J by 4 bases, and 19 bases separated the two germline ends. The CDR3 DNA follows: TGTGCCAGTAACCTCCAGGGGTTCGGGCGCACTGAAGCTTTCTTT. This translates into CASNLQGFGRTEAFF. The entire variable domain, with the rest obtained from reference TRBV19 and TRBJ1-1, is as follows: DGGITQSPKYLFRKEGQNVTLSCEQNLNHDAMYWYRQDPGQGLRLIYYSQIVNDFQKGDIAEGYSVSREKKESFPLTVTSAQKNPTAFYLCASNLQGFGRTEAFFGQGTRLTVV.

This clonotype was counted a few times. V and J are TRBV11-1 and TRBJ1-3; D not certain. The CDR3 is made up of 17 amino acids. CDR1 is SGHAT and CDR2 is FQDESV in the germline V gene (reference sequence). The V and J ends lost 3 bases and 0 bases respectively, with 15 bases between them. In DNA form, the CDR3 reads TGTGCCAGCAGCTTTGGGTATGCCTTAAGCTCTGGAAACACCATATATTTT. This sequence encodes CASSFGYALSSGNTIYF.

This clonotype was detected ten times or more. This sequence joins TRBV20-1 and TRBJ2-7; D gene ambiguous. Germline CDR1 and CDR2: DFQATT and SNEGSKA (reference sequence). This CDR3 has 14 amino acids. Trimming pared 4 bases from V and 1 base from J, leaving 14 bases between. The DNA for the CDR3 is TGCAGTGCTAATCCCCTCACTGATTCCTACGAGCAGTACTTC. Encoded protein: CSANPLTDSYEQYF.

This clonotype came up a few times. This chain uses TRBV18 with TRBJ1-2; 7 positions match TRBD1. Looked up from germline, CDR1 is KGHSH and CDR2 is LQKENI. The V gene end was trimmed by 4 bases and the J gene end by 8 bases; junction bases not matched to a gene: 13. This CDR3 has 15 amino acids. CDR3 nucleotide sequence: TGTGCCAGCTCACTCCTCGGACAGGCCTTTGAGGGCTACACCTTC. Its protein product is CASSLLGQAFEGYTF. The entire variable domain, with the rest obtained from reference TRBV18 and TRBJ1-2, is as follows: NAGVMQNPRHLVRRRGQEARLRCSPMKGHSHVYWYRQLPEEGLKFMVYLQKENIIDESGMPKERFSAEFPKEGPSILRIQQVVRGDSAAYFCASSLLGQAFEGYTFGSGTRLTVV.